This T cell receptor (beta chain) was captured by sequencing in a study of blood T cell repertoires in COVID-19. Profiling relied on immunoSEQ multiplex PCR, and the TCRdb table lists in-frame clones only, not all of them. The sample yields roughly 290,000 clones, roughly 86% seen once. Trimming left V 5 bases short and J 3 bases short, with 7 bases between. The CDR3 loop spans 13 amino acids. Germline V CDR1 and CDR2: SEHNR, FQNEAQ (reference sequence). Sequencing was performed on peripheral blood. The receptor was derived from a woman aged 25 to 39 who had recovered from COVID-19. The chain couples TRBV7-9 to TRBJ2-2; unclear D gene. CDR3 loop: CASSQADTGELFF. In DNA, the CDR3 is TGTGCCAGCAGCCAGGCAGACACCGGGGAGCTGTTTTTT.